The 30 T cell receptor beta chains listed next were all sequenced from one sample in a study of regulatory T cells in long-lasting Graves disease (dated by TCRdb to the early 2020s). The time point label, as the study defines it: persistent/refractory GD, antithyroid drugs over 5 years with positive TRAb. For both TCR sequencing and RNA sequencing, RNA was extracted from PBMCs in TRIzol. The library was generated by multiplex PCR. Reads for this sample came from an Illumina HiSeq 4000. To build TCR beta libraries, CDR3 regions were amplified by Arm-PCR using iRepertoire HTBI primers. Clones were called with MiXCR by TCRdb after fastp trimmed the public reads at Q25, and only in-frame beta chains were retained. CDR3 protein duplicates are merged, each entry listing the most common genes and DNA. For this sample there are about half a million distinct CDR3 sequences; less than 25% appear just once. Jointly, the top ten make up about 12% of the sample.

Sequencing used peripheral blood mononuclear cells (PBMCs), obtained when the disease was refractory, from a patient treated with antithyroid drugs. Every receptor here comes from a female donor with Graves disease.

This clonotype has a handful of counts. The chain combines TRBV30 with TRBJ2-5; the match to TRBD2 covers 8 bases. Unmatched junction bases numbered 5, after V lost 4 bases and J lost 4 bases. Germline CDR1 is GTSNPN and CDR2 is SVGIG (reference sequence). The CDR3 runs to 13 residues. The CDR3: CAWTRGGGETQYF. The CDR3 nucleotides are TGTGCCTGGACACGGGGGGGCGGAGAGACCCAGTACTTC.

This chain links TRBV6-9 with TRBJ2-2; weak D call: TRBD1 (5 bases). Per the germline V gene, CDR1 is MNHGY and CDR2 is SVAAGI. V lost 3 bases and J 1 base, leaving 9 bases between the germline ends. The CDR3 is made up of 15 amino acids. CDR3 residues: CASSYSGQNTGELFF. CDR3 nucleotides: TGTGCCAGCAGTTACTCTGGACAGAACACCGGGGAGCTGTTTTTT.

The sample holds many counts of this clonotype. DNA of the CDR3: TGTGCCAGCAGAACACTCCGGGAAAATTCACCCCTCCACTTT. It translates to CASRTLRENSPLHF. The chain is built from TRBV12-3 or TRBV12-4 and TRBJ1-6; D ambiguous. There are 14 residues in the CDR3. V was trimmed by 6 bases and J by 7 bases, leaving 13 bases between them.

This clonotype showed up many times. The chain combines TRBV6-5 with TRBJ1-5; no reliable D call. This CDR3 comprises 14 residues. CDR1 MNHEY and CDR2 SVGAGI come from the germline V gene. V was cut by 0 bases and J by 4 bases, with 7 bases left in between. The DNA of the CDR3 is TGTGCCAGCAGTTACTCGATAGGGAATCAGCCCCAGCATTTT. Its protein is CASSYSIGNQPQHF.

The gene calls are TRBV4-1 and TRBJ2-4; D gene uncertain. CDR3 length: 16 residues. Trimming left V 0 bases short and J 0 bases short, with 9 bases between. The germline CDR1 and CDR2 sequences are MGHRA and YSYEKL. This CDR3 is CASSQDIRIAKNIQYF. The CDR3, as DNA: TGCGCCAGCAGCCAAGATATCCGGATAGCCAAAAACATTCAGTACTTC.

The chain links TRBV7-3 to TRBJ2-3; D is perhaps TRBD1 (6 bases). The CDR3 length is 15 residues. Trimming took off 4 bases at V and 0 bases at J, with 11 bases between the two ends. Germline CDR1 SGHTA, CDR2 FQGTGA. The CDR3 region is CASSSKGGSTDTQYF. Here the CDR3 DNA reads TGTGCCAGCAGCTCAAAAGGGGGTAGCACAGATACGCAGTATTTT. The full variable domain, rest sourced from reference TRBV7-3 and TRBJ2-3, is GAGVSQTPSNKVTEKGKYVELRCDPISGHTALYWYRQSLGQGPEFLIYFQGTGAADDSGLPNDRFFAVRPEGSVSTLKIQRTERGDSAVYLCASSSKGGSTDTQYFGPGTRLTVL.

The V and J genes are TRBV6-2 or TRBV6-3 and TRBJ2-7; TRBD1 matches at 9 bases. Germline V CDR1 and CDR2: MNHEY, SVGEGT. The J segment lost 5 bases and the V segment lost 6 bases, leaving 8 bases of the junction unmatched. CDR3 length: 14 residues. CDR3 sequence: CASRADRGEHEQYF. In nucleotides, the CDR3 is TGTGCCAGCAGAGCCGACAGGGGGGAACACGAGCAGTACTTC.

This clonotype has at least ten counts. The chain joins TRBV15 to TRBJ2-5; the D is unclear. V gave up 0 bases and J gave up 5 bases, with 7 bases separating them. Germline lookup yields CDR1 LNHNV and CDR2 YYDKDF (reference sequence). This CDR3 has 13 residues. In nucleotides, the CDR3 is TGTGCCACCAGCAGAGACCATCTGGAGACCCAGTACTTC. It specifies CATSRDHLETQYF.

This clonotype was counted many times. The chain couples TRBV7-2 to TRBJ2-7; a weak D match, TRBD2 (5 bases). Germline V CDR1 and CDR2: SGHTA, FQGNSA. Trimming cost V 1 base and J 6 bases, with 13 bases left between them. This CDR3 is 14 amino acids long. CDR3 bases: TGTGCCAGCAGCTTAGGGACGGGGTGGGGCGAGCAGTACTTC. This sequence encodes CASSLGTGWGEQYF.

This clonotype was detected only a few times. This chain links TRBV28 with TRBJ1-1; D possibly corresponds to TRBD1 (5 bases). V was pared by 5 bases and J by 4 bases, with 17 bases between. In germline, CDR1 is MDHEN, CDR2 SYDVKM. The CDR3 contains 15 residues. The CDR3 loop reads CASSLLKSGTTEAFF. CDR3 sequence (DNA): TGTGCCAGCAGTCTCTTGAAATCCGGGACCACTGAAGCTTTCTTT.

CDR3 residues: CAWSVRSTSGNTIYF. In DNA form, the CDR3 reads TGTGCCTGGAGTGTAAGGTCCACCTCTGGAAACACCATATATTTT. V is TRBV30 and J is TRBJ1-3; D gene unclear. V shed 0 bases and J shed 0 bases, with 9 bases lying between them. Germline V lookup: CDR1 GTSNPN, CDR2 SVGIG (reference sequence). The CDR3 runs to 15 residues.

The chain recombines TRBV14 with TRBJ2-7; D unresolved. V was trimmed by 5 bases and J by 7 bases, leaving 15 bases between them. Germline V lookup: CDR1 SGHDN, CDR2 FVKESK. The CDR3 is 13 amino acids. The DNA of the CDR3 is TGTGCCAGCAGCATCACAACCCCCAGTGAGCAGTACTTC. Translation gives CASSITTPSEQYF.

At least ten counts were recorded for this clonotype. V and J are TRBV20-1 and TRBJ1-2; no clear D. The V gene's germline CDR1 is DFQATT and CDR2 SNEGSKA (reference sequence). CDR3 size: 12 residues. Trimming shortened V by 5 bases and J by 4 bases, and 11 bases separated the two germline ends. The CDR3 sequence: CSAPPTSYGYTF. CDR3 nucleotides: TGCAGTGCTCCTCCGACATCCTATGGCTACACCTTC.

Ten or more counts support this clonotype. This chain connects TRBV20-1 to TRBJ1-2; D not resolved. V shed 6 bases and J shed 0 bases, with 11 bases lying between them. The CDR3 is made up of 13 amino acids. CDR1 and CDR2 from the germline V gene are DFQATT and SNEGSKA (reference sequence). For the CDR3, the DNA is TGCAGTGCCACGTCCGGGACTAACTATGGCTACACCTTC. This sequence encodes CSATSGTNYGYTF.

This chain links TRBV3-1 with TRBJ2-7, with D perhaps matching TRBD1 (5 bases). V was trimmed by 4 bases and J by 5 bases, leaving 12 bases between them. This CDR3 region has 13 residues. CDR1 and CDR2 (germline): LGHDT, YNNKEL (reference sequence). CDR3 coding DNA: TGTGCCAGCAGCCGTCCGGACAAGGACGAGCAGTACTTC. Encoded protein: CASSRPDKDEQYF.

V and J are TRBV5-1 and TRBJ2-6; D remains ambiguous. Germline CDR1 is SGHRS and CDR2 is YFSETQ. V lost 1 base, J lost 0 bases, and 5 bases lay in between. CDR3 length: 15 amino acids. CDR3 nucleotide sequence: TGCGCCAGCAGCTTGTCGCTCTCTGGGGCCAACGTCCTGACTTTC. Its protein product is CASSLSLSGANVLTF.

This rearrangement joins TRBV4-3 to TRBJ1-1; TRBD1 might be the D (6 bases). V dropped 4 bases and J dropped 4 bases, with 16 bases sitting between them. CDR3 length: 15 amino acids. Germline CDR1 reads LGHNA; CDR2 reads YSLEER. For the CDR3, the DNA is TGCGCCAGCAGCCTCGCGCCGCGGGGGCTCACTGAAGCTTTCTTT. The encoded protein is CASSLAPRGLTEAFF.

In this sample, this clonotype turned up a few times. The V gene is TRBV29-1, the J gene TRBJ1-1; possible D gene TRBD1, 5 bases. Germline CDR1 and CDR2: SQVTM and ANQGSEA. The germline V and J ends were trimmed by 7 bases and 6 bases, with 18 bases remaining between them. CDR3 length: 13 amino acids. CDR3 loop: CSAREGVGAEAFF. The CDR3 DNA follows: TGCAGCGCCCGAGAAGGGGTGGGGGCTGAAGCTTTCTTT.

This clonotype has a single count. A far larger clone is one nucleotide away, so this likely arose from a read error. The chain employs TRBV6-1 and TRBJ1-1; D is unclear. The germline V gene encodes CDR1 MNHNS and CDR2 SASEGT. The CDR3 loop spans 12 amino acids. In DNA, the CDR3 is TGTACCAGCCGCTGGGGGAACACTGAAGCTTTCTTT. Protein product: CTSRWGNTEAFF.

At least ten counts were recorded for this clonotype. The chain employs TRBV28 and TRBJ2-7; D unclear. V lost 6 bases, J lost 0 bases, and 12 bases lay in between. The CDR3 spans 14 residues. Germline V CDR1 and CDR2: MDHEN, SYDVKM. CDR3 amino acids: CASSHDKNSYEQYF. CDR3 nucleotides: TGTGCCAGCAGCCACGACAAGAACTCCTACGAGCAGTACTTC. Together with reference TRBV28 and TRBJ2-7, the CDR3 gives the full variable domain: DVKVTQSSRYLVKRTGEKVFLECVQDMDHENMFWYRQDPGLGLRLIYFSYDVKMKEKGDIPEGYSVSREKKERFSLILESASTNQTSMYLCASSHDKNSYEQYFGPGTRLTVT.

This clonotype was seen ten or more times. The V gene is TRBV28, the J gene TRBJ2-2, with D maybe TRBD1 (5 bases). The CDR3 sequence is 17 residues long. CDR1 MDHEN and CDR2 SYDVKM come from the germline V gene. Trimming took off 5 bases at V and 0 bases at J, with 16 bases between the two ends. The CDR3 sequence is CASSPAGFISNTGELFF. The DNA for the CDR3 is TGTGCCAGCAGTCCGGCAGGGTTTATTTCGAACACCGGGGAGCTGTTTTTT.

There are many counts of this clonotype. The genes are TRBV11-2 and TRBJ2-7; 8 nucleotides match TRBD1. Germline trimming cut 5 bases from V and 4 bases from J; bases unmatched to any gene: 10. The CDR3 consists of 15 residues. Germline assignment: CDR1 SGHAT and CDR2 FQNNGV. The CDR3 DNA is TGTGCCAGCAGCCTAGGTCTGACAGGGGATTACGAGCAGTACTTC. It specifies CASSLGLTGDYEQYF. The variable domain in full, completed from reference TRBV11-2 and TRBJ2-7, reads EAGVAQSPRYKIIEKRQSVAFWCNPISGHATLYWYQQILGQGPKLLIQFQNNGVVDDSQLPKDRFSAERLKGVDSTLKIQPAKLEDSAVYLCASSLGLTGDYEQYFGPGTRLTVT.

This chain joins TRBV7-9 and TRBJ2-7, with 8 bases identical to TRBD1. The V segment lost 4 bases and the J segment 4 bases; nucleotides outside the gene matches: 15. The CDR3 contains 17 residues. Germline V gene lookup returns CDR1 SEHNR and CDR2 FQNEAQ (reference sequence). The CDR3 coding sequence is TGTGCCAGCAGCTCCATCGATTGGACAGGGAAGGGGTACGAGCAGTACTTC. This encodes CASSSIDWTGKGYEQYF. Full variable domain (outside the CDR3, taken from reference TRBV7-9 and TRBJ2-7): DTGVSQNPRHKITKRGQNVTFRCDPISEHNRLYWYRQTLGQGPEFLTYFQNEAQLEKSRLLSDRFSAERPKGSFSTLEIQRTEQGDSAMYLCASSSIDWTGKGYEQYFGPGTRLTVT.

This clonotype has at least ten counts. The gene calls are TRBV28 and TRBJ2-2; 7 bases are shared with TRBD2. The CDR3 runs 15 residues. V lost 7 bases and J lost 7; bases outside the gene matches: 12. Germline V lookup: CDR1 MDHEN, CDR2 SYDVKM. The CDR3 nucleotides read TGTGCCAGCACCCAGTGGGAGGGGTTGATCGGGGAGCTGTTTTTT. Translation: CASTQWEGLIGELFF. Full variable domain (remainder filled in from reference TRBV28 and TRBJ2-2): DVKVTQSSRYLVKRTGEKVFLECVQDMDHENMFWYRQDPGLGLRLIYFSYDVKMKEKGDIPEGYSVSREKKERFSLILESASTNQTSMYLCASTQWEGLIGELFFGEGSRLTVL.

This clonotype was seen more than once but under ten times. This chain joins TRBV7-3 and TRBJ2-3, with 9 bases identical to TRBD2. Unmatched junction bases numbered 18, after V lost 5 bases and J lost 6 bases. This CDR3 is built from 18 residues. Looked up from germline, CDR1 is SGHTA and CDR2 is FQGTGA. This CDR3 is CASSLYPRAGGTHDTQYF. The CDR3 bases are TGTGCCAGCAGCCTCTACCCCCGGGCGGGGGGGACGCATGATACGCAGTATTTT.

This chain links TRBV6-4 with TRBJ2-5; the D is unclear. The CDR3 has 13 residues. Trimming pared 6 bases from V and 3 bases from J, leaving 11 bases between. CDR1 and CDR2 from the germline V gene are MRHNA and SNTAGT. The CDR3, as DNA: TGTGCCAGCAGATGGCGGCGAGAAGAGACCCAGTACTTC. This translates into CASRWRREETQYF.

As to this clonotype: A much larger clone is a single base away; this may be a read error. V is TRBV10-3 and J is TRBJ1-2; tentatively, D is TRBD1 (5 bases). The CDR3 is 14 residues long. Looked up from germline, CDR1 is ENHRY and CDR2 is SYGVKD. CDR3 coding DNA: TGTGCCATCAGTGTAGAGGAGGACAACTATGGCTACGCCTTC. Amino acid sequence: CAISVEEDNYGYAF.

This clonotype is labeled as large (0.1 to 1%). The chain employs TRBV2 and TRBJ1-1, with D possibly matching TRBD1 (5 bases). The V end lost 2 bases, the J end lost 1 base, and 5 bases lay between the germline ends. CDR1 is SNHLY, CDR2 FYNNEI, per germline. This CDR3 region has 13 residues. For the CDR3, the DNA is TGTGCCAGCAGTGAAAGGGGGAACACTGAAGCTTTCTTT. This sequence encodes CASSERGNTEAFF.

At least ten counts were recorded for this clonotype. This chain uses TRBV7-3 with TRBJ1-6, with D perhaps matching TRBD1 (5 bases). Trimming left V 5 bases short and J 12 bases short, with 20 bases between. The CDR3 is 15 amino acids. The V gene's germline CDR1 is SGHTA and CDR2 FQGTGA. CDR3 residues: CASSPGGGAGGPLHF. DNA for the CDR3: TGTGCCAGCAGCCCCGGTGGTGGGGCTGGGGGACCCCTCCACTTT.

The V and J genes are TRBV30 and TRBJ1-1; D call uncertain. CDR3 length equals 11 residues. V lost 3 bases and J lost 3, with 5 bases in between. Germline-derived CDR1 and CDR2 are GTSNPN and SVGIG (reference sequence). CDR3 bases: TGTGCCTGGAGGAAAGACACTGAAGCTTTCTTT. Encoded protein: CAWRKDTEAFF.